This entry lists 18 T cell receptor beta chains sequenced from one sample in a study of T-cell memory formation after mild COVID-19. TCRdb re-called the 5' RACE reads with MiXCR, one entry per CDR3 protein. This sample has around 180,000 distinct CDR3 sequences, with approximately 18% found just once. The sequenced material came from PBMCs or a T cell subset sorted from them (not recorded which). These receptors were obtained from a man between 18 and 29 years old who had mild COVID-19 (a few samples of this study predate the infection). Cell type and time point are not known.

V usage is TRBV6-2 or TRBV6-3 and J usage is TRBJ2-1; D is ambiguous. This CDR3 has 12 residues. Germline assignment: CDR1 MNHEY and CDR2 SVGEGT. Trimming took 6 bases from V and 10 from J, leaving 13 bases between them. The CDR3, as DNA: TGTGCCAGCAGCCCCCCGTTCGGGGAGCAGTTCTTC. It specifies CASSPPFGEQFF.

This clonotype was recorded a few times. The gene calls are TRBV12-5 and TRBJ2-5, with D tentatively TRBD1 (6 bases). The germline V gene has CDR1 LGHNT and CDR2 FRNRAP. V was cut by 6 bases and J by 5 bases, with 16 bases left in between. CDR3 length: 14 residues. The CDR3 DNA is TGTGCTAGTGGCCGGGGACAAACAGGGGAGACCCAGTACTTC. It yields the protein CASGRGQTGETQYF.

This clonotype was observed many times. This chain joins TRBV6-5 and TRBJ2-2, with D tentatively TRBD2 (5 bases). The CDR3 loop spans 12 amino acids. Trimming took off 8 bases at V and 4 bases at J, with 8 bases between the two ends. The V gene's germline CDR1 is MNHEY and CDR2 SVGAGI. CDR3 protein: CASHGVTGELFF. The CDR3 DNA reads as TGTGCCAGCCACGGGGTCACCGGGGAGCTGTTTTTT.

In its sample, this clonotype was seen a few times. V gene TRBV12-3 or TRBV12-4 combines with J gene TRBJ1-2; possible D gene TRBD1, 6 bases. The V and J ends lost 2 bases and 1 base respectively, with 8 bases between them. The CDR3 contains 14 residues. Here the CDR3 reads CASSLQGFNYGYTF. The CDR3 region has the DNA TGTGCCAGCAGTTTACAGGGGTTTAACTATGGCTACACCTTC.

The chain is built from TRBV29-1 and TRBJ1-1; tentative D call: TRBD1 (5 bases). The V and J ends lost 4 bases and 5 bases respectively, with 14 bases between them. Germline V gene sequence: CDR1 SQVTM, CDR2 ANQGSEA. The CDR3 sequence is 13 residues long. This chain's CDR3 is CSVGSAGWTEAFF. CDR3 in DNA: TGCAGCGTTGGATCGGCAGGGTGGACTGAAGCTTTCTTT.

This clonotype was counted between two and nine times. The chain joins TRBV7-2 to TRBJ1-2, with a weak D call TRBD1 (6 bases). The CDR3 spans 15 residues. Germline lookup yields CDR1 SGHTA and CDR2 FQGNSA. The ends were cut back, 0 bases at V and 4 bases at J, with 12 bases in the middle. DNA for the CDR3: TGTGCCAGCAGCTTAGCGCGGGGCAGGGGCTATGGCTACACCTTC. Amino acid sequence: CASSLARGRGYGYTF.

CDR3 in amino acids: CSVGALEGYTF. The CDR3 region has the DNA TGCAGCGTAGGGGCGTTAGAGGGCTACACCTTC. The chain has TRBV29-1 and TRBJ1-2; weak D call: TRBD1 (5 bases). Germline CDR1 reads SQVTM; CDR2 reads ANQGSEA. Trimming pared 6 bases from V and 8 bases from J, leaving 13 bases between. The CDR3 sequence is 11 residues long.

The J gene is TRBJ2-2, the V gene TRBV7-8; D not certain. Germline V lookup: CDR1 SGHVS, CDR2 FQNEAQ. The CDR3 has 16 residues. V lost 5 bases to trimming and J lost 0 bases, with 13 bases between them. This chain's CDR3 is CASSPAQAPNTGELFF. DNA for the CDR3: TGTGCCAGCAGCCCGGCCCAAGCGCCGAACACCGGGGAGCTGTTTTTT.

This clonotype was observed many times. CDR3 nucleotides: TGTGCCAGCAGCCAAGCAAGGTTCGAGGTTGGGAAAAGGGATTTCTTT. The encoded protein is CASSQARFEVGKRDFF. The chain uses TRBV4-2 and TRBJ1-1, with D unclear. This CDR3 is built from 16 residues. CDR1 is LGHNA, CDR2 YNFKEQ, per germline. Trimming took 1 base from V and 13 from J, leaving 25 bases between them.

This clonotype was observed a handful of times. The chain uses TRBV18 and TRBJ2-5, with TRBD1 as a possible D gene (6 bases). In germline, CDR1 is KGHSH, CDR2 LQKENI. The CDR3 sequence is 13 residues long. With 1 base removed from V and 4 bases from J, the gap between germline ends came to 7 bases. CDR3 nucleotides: TGTGCCAGCTCACCACGAGGGGGAGAGACCCAGTACTTC. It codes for CASSPRGGETQYF.

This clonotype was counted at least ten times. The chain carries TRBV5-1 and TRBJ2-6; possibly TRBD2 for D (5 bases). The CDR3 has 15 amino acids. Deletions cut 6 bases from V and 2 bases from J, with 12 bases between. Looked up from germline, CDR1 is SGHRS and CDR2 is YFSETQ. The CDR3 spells CASNDGNAGANVLTF. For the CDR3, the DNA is TGCGCCAGCAACGACGGGAACGCTGGGGCCAACGTCCTGACTTTC.

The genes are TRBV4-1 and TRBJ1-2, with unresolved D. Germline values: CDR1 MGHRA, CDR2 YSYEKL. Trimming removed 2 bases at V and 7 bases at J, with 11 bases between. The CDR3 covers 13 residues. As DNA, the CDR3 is TGCGCCAGCAGCCAATTGCACTTCGGTGGCTACACCTTC. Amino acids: CASSQLHFGGYTF.

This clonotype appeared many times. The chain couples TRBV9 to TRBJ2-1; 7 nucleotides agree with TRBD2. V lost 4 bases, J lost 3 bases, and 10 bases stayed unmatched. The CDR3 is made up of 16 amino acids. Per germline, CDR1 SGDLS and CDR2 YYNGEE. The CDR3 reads CASSPSGVAGYNEQFF. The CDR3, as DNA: TGTGCCAGCAGCCCCTCCGGGGTAGCGGGCTACAATGAGCAGTTCTTC.

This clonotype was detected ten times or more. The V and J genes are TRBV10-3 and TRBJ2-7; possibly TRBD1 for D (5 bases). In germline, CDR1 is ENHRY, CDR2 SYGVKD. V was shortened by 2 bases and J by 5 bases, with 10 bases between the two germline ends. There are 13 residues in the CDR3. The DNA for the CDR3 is TGTGCCATCAGTGAGGCAGGGTCGAACGAGCAGTACTTC. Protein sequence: CAISEAGSNEQYF.

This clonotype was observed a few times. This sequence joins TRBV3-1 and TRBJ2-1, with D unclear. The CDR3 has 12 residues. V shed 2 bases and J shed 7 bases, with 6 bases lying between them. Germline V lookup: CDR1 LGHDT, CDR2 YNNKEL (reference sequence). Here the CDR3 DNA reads TGTGCCAGCAGCCAACTCGGGAATGAGCAGTTCTTC. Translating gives CASSQLGNEQFF.

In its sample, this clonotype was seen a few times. In DNA form, the CDR3 reads TGTGCCAGCTCCTCCGGGACAGGGATGTACGAGCAGTACTTC. Amino acid sequence: CASSSGTGMYEQYF. The chain links TRBV18 to TRBJ2-7; 9 bases align to TRBD1. The CDR3 covers 14 residues. Germline lookup yields CDR1 KGHSH and CDR2 LQKENI. J lost 4 bases, V lost 6 bases, and 7 bases had no gene match.

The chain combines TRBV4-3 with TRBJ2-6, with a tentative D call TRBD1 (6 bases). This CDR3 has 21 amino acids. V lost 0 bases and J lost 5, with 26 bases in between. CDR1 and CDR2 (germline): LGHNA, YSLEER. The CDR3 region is CASSQDFRDIPLGLWANVLTF. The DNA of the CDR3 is TGCGCCAGCAGCCAAGATTTTCGGGACATCCCTTTAGGGCTCTGGGCCAACGTCCTGACTTTC.

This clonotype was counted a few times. The CDR3 is CASSPAGRGEGQPQHF. The CDR3 region has the DNA TGTGCCAGCAGTCCCGCCGGGCGGGGGGAGGGTCAGCCCCAGCATTTT. This chain joins TRBV12-3 or TRBV12-4 and TRBJ1-5, with D possibly TRBD1 on 5 matching bases. The CDR3 consists of 16 residues. V gave up 5 bases and J gave up 6 bases, with 20 bases separating them.